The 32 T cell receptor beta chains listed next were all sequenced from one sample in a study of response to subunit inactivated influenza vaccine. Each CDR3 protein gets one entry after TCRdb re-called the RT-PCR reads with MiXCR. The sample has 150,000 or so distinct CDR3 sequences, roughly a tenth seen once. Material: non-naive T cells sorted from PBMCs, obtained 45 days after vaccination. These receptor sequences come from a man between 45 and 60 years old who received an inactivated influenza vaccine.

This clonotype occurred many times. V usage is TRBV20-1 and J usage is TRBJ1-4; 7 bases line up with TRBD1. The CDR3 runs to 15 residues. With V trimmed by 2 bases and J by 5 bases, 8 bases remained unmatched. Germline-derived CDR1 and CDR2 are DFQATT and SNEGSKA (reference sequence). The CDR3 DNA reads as TGCAGTGCTAGAAGCTGGACAGGACGGAATGAAAAACTGTTTTTT. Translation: CSARSWTGRNEKLFF.

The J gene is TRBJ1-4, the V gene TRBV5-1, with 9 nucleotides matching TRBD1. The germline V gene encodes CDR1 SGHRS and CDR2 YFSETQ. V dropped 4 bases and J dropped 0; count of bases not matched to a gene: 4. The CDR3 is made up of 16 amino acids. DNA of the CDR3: TGCGCCAGCAGCCGGGGACAGGGATCAACTAATGAAAAACTGTTTTTT. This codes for CASSRGQGSTNEKLFF.

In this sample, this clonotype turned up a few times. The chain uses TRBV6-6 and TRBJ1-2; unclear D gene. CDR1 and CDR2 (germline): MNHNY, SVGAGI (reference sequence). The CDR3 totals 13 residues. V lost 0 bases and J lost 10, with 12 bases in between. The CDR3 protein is CASSYSNMGYYTF. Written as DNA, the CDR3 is TGTGCCAGCAGTTACTCCAACATGGGGTACTACACCTTC.

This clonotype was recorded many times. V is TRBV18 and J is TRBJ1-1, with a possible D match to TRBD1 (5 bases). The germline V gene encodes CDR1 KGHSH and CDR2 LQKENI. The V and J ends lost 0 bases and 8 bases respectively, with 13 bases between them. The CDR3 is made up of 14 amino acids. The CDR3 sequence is CASSPPGRRLEAFF. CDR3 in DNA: TGTGCCAGCTCACCACCGGGACGGCGGCTAGAAGCTTTCTTT.

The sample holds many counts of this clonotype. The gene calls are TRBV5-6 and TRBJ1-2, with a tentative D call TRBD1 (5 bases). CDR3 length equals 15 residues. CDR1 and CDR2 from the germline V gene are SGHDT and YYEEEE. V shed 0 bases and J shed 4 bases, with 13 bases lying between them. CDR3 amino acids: CASSLGGSFGYGYTF. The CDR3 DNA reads TGTGCCAGCAGCTTGGGGGGCTCCTTCGGCTATGGCTACACCTTC.

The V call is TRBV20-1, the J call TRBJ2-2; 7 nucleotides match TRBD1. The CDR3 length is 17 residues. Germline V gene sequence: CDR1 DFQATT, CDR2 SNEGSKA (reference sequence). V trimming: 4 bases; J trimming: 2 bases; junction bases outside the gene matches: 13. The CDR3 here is CSAKQMTGTYNTGELFF. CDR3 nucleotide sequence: TGCAGTGCTAAACAAATGACAGGGACCTACAACACCGGGGAGCTGTTTTTT.

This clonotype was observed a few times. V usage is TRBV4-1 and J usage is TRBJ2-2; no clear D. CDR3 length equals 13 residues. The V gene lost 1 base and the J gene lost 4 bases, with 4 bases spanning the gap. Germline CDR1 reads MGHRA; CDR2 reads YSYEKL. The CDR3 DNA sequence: TGCGCCAGCAGCCAAGGGGTCACCGGGGAGCTGTTTTTT. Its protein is CASSQGVTGELFF.

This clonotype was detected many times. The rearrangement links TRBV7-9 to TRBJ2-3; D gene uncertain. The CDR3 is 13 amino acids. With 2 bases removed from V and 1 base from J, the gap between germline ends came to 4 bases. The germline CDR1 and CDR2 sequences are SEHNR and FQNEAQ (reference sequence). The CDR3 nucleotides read TGTGCCAGCAGCTTATATGGCACAGATACGCAGTATTTT. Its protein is CASSLYGTDTQYF.

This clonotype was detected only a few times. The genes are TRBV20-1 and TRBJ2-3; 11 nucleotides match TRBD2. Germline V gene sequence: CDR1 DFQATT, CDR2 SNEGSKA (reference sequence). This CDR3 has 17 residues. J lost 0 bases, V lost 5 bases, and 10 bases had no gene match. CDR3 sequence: CSAATSGRGGSTDTQYF. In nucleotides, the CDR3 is TGCAGTGCTGCCACTAGCGGGAGAGGGGGTAGCACAGATACGCAGTATTTT.

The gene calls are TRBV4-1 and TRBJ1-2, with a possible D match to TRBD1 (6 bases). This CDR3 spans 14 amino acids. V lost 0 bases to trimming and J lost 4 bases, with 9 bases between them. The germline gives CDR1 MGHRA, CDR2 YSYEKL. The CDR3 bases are TGCGCCAGCAGCCAAGAGTGGGGGCGCTATGGCTACACCTTC. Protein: CASSQEWGRYGYTF.

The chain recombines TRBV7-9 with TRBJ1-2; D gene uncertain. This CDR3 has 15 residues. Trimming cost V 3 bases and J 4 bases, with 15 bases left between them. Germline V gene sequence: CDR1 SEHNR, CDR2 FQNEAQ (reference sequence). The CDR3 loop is CASSFSSKRAYGYTF. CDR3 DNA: TGTGCCAGCAGCTTTTCATCCAAGAGGGCCTATGGCTACACCTTC. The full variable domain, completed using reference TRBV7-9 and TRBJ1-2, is DTGVSQNPRHKITKRGQNVTFRCDPISEHNRLYWYRQTLGQGPEFLTYFQNEAQLEKSRLLSDRFSAERPKGSFSTLEIQRTEQGDSAMYLCASSFSSKRAYGYTFGSGTRLTVV.

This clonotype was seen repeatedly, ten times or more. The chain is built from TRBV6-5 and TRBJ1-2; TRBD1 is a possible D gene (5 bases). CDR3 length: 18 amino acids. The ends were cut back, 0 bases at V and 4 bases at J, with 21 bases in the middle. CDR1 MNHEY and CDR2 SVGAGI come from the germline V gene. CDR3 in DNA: TGTGCCAGCAGTTACTCCCCAGCCGGGACCGCTACATCCTATGGCTACACCTTC. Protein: CASSYSPAGTATSYGYTF.

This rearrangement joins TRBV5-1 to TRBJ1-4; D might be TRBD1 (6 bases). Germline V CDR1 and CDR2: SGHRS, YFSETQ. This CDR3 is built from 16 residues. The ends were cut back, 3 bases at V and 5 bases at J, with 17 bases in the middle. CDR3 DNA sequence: TGCGCCAGCAGCTCCGAGCCTGGGACACAGAATGAAAAACTGTTTTTT. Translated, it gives CASSSEPGTQNEKLFF.

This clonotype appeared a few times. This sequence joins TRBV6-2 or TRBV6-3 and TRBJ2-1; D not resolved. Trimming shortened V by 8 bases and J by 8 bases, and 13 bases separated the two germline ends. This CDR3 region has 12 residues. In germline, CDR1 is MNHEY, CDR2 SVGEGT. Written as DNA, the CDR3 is TGTGCCAGCGGTCTTGACTGGTATGAGCAGTTCTTC. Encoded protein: CASGLDWYEQFF.

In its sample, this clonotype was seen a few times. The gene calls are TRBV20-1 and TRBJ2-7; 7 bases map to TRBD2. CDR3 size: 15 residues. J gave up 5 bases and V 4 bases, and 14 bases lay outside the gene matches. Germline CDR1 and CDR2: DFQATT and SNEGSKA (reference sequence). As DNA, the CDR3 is TGCAGTGCTACTAAAGCGGGAAGAGTAGTCAACGAGCAGTACTTC. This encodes CSATKAGRVVNEQYF.

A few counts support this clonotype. In DNA, the CDR3 is TGCGCCAGCAGCCAAGATGAGGGGGGAGACACTGAAGCTTTCTTT. It codes for CASSQDEGGDTEAFF. V is TRBV4-3 and J is TRBJ1-1; a possible D gene is TRBD1 (6 bases). V lost 0 bases and J 3 bases, leaving 11 bases between the germline ends. The CDR3 consists of 15 residues. Germline lookup yields CDR1 LGHNA and CDR2 YSLEER.

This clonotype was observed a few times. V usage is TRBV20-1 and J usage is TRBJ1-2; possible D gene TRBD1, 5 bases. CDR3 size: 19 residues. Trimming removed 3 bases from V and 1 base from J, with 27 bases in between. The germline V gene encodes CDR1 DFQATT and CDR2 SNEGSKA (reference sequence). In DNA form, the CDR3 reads TGCAGTGCTAGGAGCTATCTGGGACCGCTACTTTCGGATAACTATGGCTACACCTTC. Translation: CSARSYLGPLLSDNYGYTF.

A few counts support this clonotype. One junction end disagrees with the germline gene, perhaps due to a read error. The CDR3 nucleotides read TGTGCCAGCAGCCCGTTAGGACTAGCGGGGGGTCTCCCCCTCTTC. It is translated as CASSPLGLAGGLPLF. The rearrangement joins TRBV14 to TRBJ2-1; 14 nucleotides match TRBD2. Germline assignment: CDR1 SGHDN and CDR2 FVKESK. This CDR3 contains 15 residues.

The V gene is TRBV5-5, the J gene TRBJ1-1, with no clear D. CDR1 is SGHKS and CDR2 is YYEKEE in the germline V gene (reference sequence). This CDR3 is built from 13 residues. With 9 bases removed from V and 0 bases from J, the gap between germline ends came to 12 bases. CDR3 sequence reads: CATQLDMNTEAFF. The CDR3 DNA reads TGTGCCACCCAGTTGGATATGAACACTGAAGCTTTCTTT.

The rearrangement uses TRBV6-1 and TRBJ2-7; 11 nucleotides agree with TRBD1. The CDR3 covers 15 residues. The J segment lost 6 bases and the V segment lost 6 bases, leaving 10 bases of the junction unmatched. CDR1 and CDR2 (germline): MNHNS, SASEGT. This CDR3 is CASSQWDRGLSEQYF. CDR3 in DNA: TGTGCCAGCAGCCAATGGGACAGGGGGTTATCCGAGCAGTACTTC.

CDR3 sequence: CAWRAGTARTPQHF. CDR3 sequence (DNA): TGTGCCTGGAGGGCGGGAACAGCTAGAACACCCCAGCATTTT. This chain joins TRBV30 and TRBJ1-5; D gene unclear. Trimming pared 3 bases from V and 10 bases from J, leaving 19 bases between. Germline V gene lookup returns CDR1 GTSNPN and CDR2 SVGIG (reference sequence). The CDR3 covers 14 residues.

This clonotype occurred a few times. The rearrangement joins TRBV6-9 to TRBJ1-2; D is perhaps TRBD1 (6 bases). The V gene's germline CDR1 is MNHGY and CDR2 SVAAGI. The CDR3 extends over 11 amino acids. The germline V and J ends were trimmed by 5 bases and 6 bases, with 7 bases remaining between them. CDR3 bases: TGTGCCAGCAGTAGGGGGGATGGCTACACCTTC. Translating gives CASSRGDGYTF.

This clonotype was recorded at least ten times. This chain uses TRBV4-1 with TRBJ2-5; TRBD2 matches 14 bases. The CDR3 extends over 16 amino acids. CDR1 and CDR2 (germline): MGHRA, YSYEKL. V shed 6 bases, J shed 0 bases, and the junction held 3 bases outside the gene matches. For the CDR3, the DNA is TGCGCCAGCAGAGGGACTAGCGGGGGAGACCAAGAGACCCAGTACTTC. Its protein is CASRGTSGGDQETQYF.

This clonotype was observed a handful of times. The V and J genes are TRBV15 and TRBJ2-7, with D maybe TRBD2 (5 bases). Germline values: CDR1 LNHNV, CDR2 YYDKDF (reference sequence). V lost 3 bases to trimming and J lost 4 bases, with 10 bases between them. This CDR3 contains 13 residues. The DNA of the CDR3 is TGTGCCACCAGCAGCCTACCGGGGTACGAGCAGTACTTC. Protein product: CATSSLPGYEQYF.

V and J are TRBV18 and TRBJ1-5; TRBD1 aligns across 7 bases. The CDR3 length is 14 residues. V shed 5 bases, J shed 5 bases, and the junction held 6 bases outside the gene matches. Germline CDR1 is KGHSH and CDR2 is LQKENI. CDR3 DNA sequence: TGTGCCAGCTCAGAAGGGACAGCATATCAGCCCCAGCATTTT. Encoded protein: CASSEGTAYQPQHF.

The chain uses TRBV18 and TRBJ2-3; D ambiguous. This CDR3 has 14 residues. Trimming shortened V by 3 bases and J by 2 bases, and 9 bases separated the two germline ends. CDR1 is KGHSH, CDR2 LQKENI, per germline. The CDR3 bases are TGTGCCAGCTCACCTAGGGAACTCACAGATACGCAGTATTTT. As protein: CASSPRELTDTQYF.

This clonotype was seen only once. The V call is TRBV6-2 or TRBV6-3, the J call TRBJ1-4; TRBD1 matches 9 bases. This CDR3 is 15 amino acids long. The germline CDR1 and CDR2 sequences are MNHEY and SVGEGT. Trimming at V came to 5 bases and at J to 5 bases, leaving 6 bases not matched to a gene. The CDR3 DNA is TGTGCCAGCAGTGTACCCGGACAGGGGAATGAAAAACTGTTTTTT. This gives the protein CASSVPGQGNEKLFF.

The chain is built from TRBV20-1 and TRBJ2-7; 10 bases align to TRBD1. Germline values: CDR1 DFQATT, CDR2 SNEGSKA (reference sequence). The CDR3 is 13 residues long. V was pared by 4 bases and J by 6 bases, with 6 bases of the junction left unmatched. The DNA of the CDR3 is TGCAGTGCTAAATTCGGGGACAGGGGCGAGCAGTACTTC. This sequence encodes CSAKFGDRGEQYF.

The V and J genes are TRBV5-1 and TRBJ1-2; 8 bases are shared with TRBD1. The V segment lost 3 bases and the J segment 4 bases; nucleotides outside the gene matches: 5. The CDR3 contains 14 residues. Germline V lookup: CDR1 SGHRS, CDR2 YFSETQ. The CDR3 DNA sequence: TGCGCCAGCAGCTCTCCAGGGGGCGGCTATGGCTACACCTTC. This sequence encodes CASSSPGGGYGYTF.

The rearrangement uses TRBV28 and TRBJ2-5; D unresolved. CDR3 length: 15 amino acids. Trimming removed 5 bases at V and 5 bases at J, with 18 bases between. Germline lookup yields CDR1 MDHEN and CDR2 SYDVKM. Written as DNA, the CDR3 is TGTGCCAGCAGTCCAGCCGGTGCGGCCGGGGAGACCCAGTACTTC. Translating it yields CASSPAGAAGETQYF.

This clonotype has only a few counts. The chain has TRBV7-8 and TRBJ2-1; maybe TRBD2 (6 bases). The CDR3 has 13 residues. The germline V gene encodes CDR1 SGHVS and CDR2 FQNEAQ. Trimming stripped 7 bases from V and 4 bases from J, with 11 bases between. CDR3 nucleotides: TGTGCCAGCACTGTGAGCGGGTACAATGAGCAGTTCTTC. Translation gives CASTVSGYNEQFF.

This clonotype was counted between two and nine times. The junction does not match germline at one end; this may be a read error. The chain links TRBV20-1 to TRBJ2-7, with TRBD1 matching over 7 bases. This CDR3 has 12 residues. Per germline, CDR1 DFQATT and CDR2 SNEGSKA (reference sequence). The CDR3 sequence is CSARRQGDERYF. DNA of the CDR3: TGCAGTGCCCGAAGACAGGGAGACGAGCGGTACTTC.